This T cell receptor beta chain was documented in a study of T cell clonotyping in hematopoietic cell transplantation (dated by TCRdb to 2020 to 2022). Regarding the research as a whole: Pretransplant samples from recipients were collected after cytoreduction. In the study, over a hundred blood samples were gathered from 35 consecutive transplant recipients and their related donors. Patient recruitment ran from 2015 to early 2017, and follow-up continued until late 2020 or death.

V is clipped by 1 base and J by 1 base, and the sequence between their germline boundaries is 7 bases long. CDR1 and CDR2, per the germline V gene, are SGHRS and YFSETQ. There are 14 amino acids in the CDR3, from cysteine to phenylalanine inclusive. Only CDR3 DNA remains: 42 bases, in frame from the first base. Paper-wide results and their limitations: Just a small fraction of recipient repertoires overlapped with donor repertoires, and more than 95% appeared de novo at the given depth. The sample size was limited and the cells went unsorted, which meant the CD4 and CD8 repertoire contributions could not be told apart. Broader posttransplant TCR repertoire diversity was predicted by donor and pretransplant recipient Inverse Simpson Index values. After transplant, TCR diversity in recipients dropped, and pathologically expanded clonotypes climbed progressively between day 30 and day 180.

The immunoSEQ assay, a bias-controlled multiplex PCR with V- and J-specific primers, was used to amplify TCR beta CDR3 regions from genomic DNA. In a second PCR step, a proprietary barcode and Illumina adapter sequences were attached to the CDR3 amplicons. CDR3 libraries were sequenced on an Illumina MiSeq instrument. In the original analysis: immunoSEQ Analyzer 3.0 was used for export and quality control, with R Bioconductor and Immunarch used for downstream analyses. Repertoire metrics were calculated using only productive rearrangements within the normalized downsampled data set. In the normalized cohort, clonotypes with more than 5 templates were defined as pathologically expanded. The Inverse Simpson Index was used to measure repertoire diversity. CMV-specificity analyses were carried out on the non-normalized data set to capture all clonotypes. TCRdb re-hosts the immuneACCESS table, in-frame sequences only. Its copies lack some clones; in the studies checked, an unresolved V gene accounts for under half of them, and the cause for the rest is not known. V and J calls and clone size are as listed in that table; D and trimming were resolved from the DNA. For this sample the table gives tens of thousands of clones, of which about 95% were detected only once. The ten largest account for roughly 1.5% of the sample.

Note on this clone: Its antigen target is currently unknown. Base qualities are missing; no much larger clone stands one base away.

In the paper's terms, the time point label means: recipient sample about 28 days before transplant, after cytoreduction. Blood from recipients was drawn roughly 28 days before transplant, then again at days 30, 100 and 180 after transplant. Nuclei Lysis Solution was used to extract genomic DNA from fresh or cryopreserved unfractionated peripheral blood mononuclear cells. The sequence was collected from a woman aged 45-65 years with acute myeloid leukemia. Some clones in this sample may be carry-over from other donors' samples. The receptor chain draws on TRBV5-1 and TRBJ2-3; no D gene is confidently identified. Sequencing used peripheral blood mononuclear cells, obtained before stem cell transplant. The CDR3 amino acid sequence is: CASSLNPGTDTQYF. The nucleotide sequence reads TGCGCCAGCAGCTTGAACCCAGGCACAGATACGCAGTATTTT.